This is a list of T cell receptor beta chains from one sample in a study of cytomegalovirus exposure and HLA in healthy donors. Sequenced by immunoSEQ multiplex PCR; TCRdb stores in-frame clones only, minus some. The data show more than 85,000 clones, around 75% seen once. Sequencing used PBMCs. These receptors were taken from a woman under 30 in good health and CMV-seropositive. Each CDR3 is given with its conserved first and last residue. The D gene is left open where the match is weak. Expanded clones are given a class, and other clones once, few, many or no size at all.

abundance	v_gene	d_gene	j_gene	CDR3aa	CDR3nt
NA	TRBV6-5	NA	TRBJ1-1	CASREGLLLNTEAFF	TGTGCCAGCAGGGAGGGCCTTTTATTGAACACTGAAGCTTTCTTT
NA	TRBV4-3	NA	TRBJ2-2	CASSQVGGAAGELFF	TGCGCCAGCAGCCAAGTAGGGGGGGCGGCCGGGGAGCTGTTTTTT
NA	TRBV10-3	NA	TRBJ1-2	CAISESGGNHGYTF	TGTGCCATCAGTGAGTCGGGGGGGAACCATGGCTACACCTTC
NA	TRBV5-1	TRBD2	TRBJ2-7	CASSLEVLASSYEQYF	TGCGCCAGCAGCTTGGAAGTACTAGCGTCCTCCTACGAGCAGTACTTC
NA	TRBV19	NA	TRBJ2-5	CASSIGGAKGETQYF	TGTGCCAGTAGTATTGGGGGGGCGAAGGGGGAGACCCAGTACTTC
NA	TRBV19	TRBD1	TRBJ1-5	CASRGDRAEPQHF	TGTGCCAGTAGGGGTGACAGGGCTGAGCCCCAGCATTTT
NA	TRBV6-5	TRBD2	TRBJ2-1	CASSYSGLAGFNEQFF	TGTGCCAGCAGTTACTCTGGACTAGCGGGATTTAATGAGCAGTTCTTC
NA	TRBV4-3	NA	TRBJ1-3	CASSQGGHSSGNTIYF	TGCGCCAGCAGCCAGGGAGGACATTCCTCTGGAAACACCATATATTTT
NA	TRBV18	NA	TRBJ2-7	CASSRDIAYEQYF	TGTGCCAGCTCCCGGGACATCGCCTACGAGCAGTACTTC
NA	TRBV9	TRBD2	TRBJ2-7	CASSVGISGGHEQYF	TGTGCCAGCAGCGTAGGAATTAGCGGGGGCCACGAGCAGTACTTC
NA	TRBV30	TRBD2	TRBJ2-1	CAWSAGVRFF	TGTGCCTGGAGCGCGGGAGTCCGGTTCTTC
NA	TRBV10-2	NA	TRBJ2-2	CASRTLGGTGELFF	TGCGCCAGCAGGACACTAGGGGGCACCGGGGAGCTGTTTTTT
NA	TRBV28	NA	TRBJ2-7	CASSLEGLEQYF	TGTGCCAGCAGTTTGGAGGGGCTGGAGCAGTACTTC
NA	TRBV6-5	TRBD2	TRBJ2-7	CASSYSSGRATYEQYF	TGTGCCAGCAGTTACTCTAGCGGGAGGGCTACCTACGAGCAGTACTTC
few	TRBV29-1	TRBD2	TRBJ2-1	CSVEEGGASGSNEQFF	TGCAGCGTTGAAGAGGGAGGGGCTAGCGGGAGCAATGAGCAGTTCTTC
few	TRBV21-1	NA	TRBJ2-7	CASRELSCGRCYEQYF	TGTGCCAGCAGGGAACTAAGTTGCGGGAGGTGCTACGAGCAGTACTTC
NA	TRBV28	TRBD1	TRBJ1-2	CASGDPTGIRSYGYTF	TGTGCCAGCGGTGACCCGACAGGGATAAGGAGTTATGGCTACACCTTC
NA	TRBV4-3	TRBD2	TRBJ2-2	CASSLSGSFGGELFF	TGCGCCAGCAGCCTTAGCGGGAGCTTTGGCGGGGAGCTGTTTTTT
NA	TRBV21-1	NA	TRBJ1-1	CASSNPSGKGLNTEAFF	TGTGCCAGCAGCAACCCATCCGGTAAGGGGCTGAACACTGAAGCTTTCTTT
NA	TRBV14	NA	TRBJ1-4	CASSQDTGGPNEKLFF	TGTGCCAGCAGCCAAGATACCGGGGGGCCTAATGAAAAACTGTTTTTT
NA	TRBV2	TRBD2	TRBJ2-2	CASSEVASGNTGELFF	TGTGCCAGCAGTGAAGTGGCTAGCGGGAACACCGGGGAGCTGTTTTTT
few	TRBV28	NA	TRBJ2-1	CASREENEQFF	TGTGCCAGCAGGGAGGAGAATGAGCAGTTCTTC
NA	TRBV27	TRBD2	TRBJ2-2	CASSFGTSGRAGELFF	TGTGCCAGCAGTTTTGGGACTAGCGGGAGGGCCGGGGAGCTGTTTTTT
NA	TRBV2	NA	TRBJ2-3	CASSVSADTQYF	TGTGCCAGCAGTGTTAGCGCAGATACGCAGTATTTT
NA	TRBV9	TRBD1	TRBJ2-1	CASSVAGTGAYNEQFF	TGTGCCAGCAGCGTAGCGGGGACAGGGGCCTACAATGAGCAGTTCTTC
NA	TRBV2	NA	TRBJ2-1	CASSEETPSSYNEQFF	TGTGCCAGCAGTGAAGAGACACCATCTTCCTACAATGAGCAGTTCTTC
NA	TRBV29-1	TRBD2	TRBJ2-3	CSVGLLAGGDTQYF	TGCAGCGTTGGCCTACTAGCGGGAGGGGATACGCAGTATTTT
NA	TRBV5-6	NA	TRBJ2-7	CASSLVSVEQYF	TGTGCCAGCAGCTTGGTGTCCGTCGAGCAGTACTTC
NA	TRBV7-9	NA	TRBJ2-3	CASSPTVADTQYF	TGTGCCAGCAGCCCCACGGTCGCAGATACGCAGTATTTT
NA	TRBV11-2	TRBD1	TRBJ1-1	CASSSGQGNTEAFF	TGTGCCAGCAGCTCGGGACAGGGGAACACTGAAGCTTTCTTT
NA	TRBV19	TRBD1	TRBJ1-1	CASRGGTGYTEAFF	TGTGCCAGTAGGGGTGGGACAGGGTACACTGAAGCTTTCTTT
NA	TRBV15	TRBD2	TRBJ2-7	CATSRDASGALYEQYF	TGTGCCACCAGCAGAGACGCTAGCGGAGCTCTCTACGAGCAGTACTTC
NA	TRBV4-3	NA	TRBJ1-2	CASSQGGPLKVGNTF	TGCGCCAGCAGCCAAGGGGGGCCATTAAAGGTTGGCAACACCTTC
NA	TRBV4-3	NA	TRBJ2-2	CASSQDTGTGELFF	TGCGCCAGCAGCCAAGATACGGGTACCGGGGAGCTGTTTTTT
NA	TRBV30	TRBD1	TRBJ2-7	CAWRMGQNDYEQYF	TGTGCCTGGCGGATGGGACAGAATGACTACGAGCAGTACTTC